This is a list of T cell receptor beta chains from one sample in a study of spatial heterogeneity in lung cancer. Each CDR3 protein is one row after TCRdb ran MiXCR on the 5' RACE reads. The table has fewer than 12,000 distinct CDR3 sequences, 8.5% to 9.5% seen once. The sequenced sample was PBMCs, obtained at surgery. All receptors come from a male donor with early-stage non-small cell lung cancer. CDR3s include the opening cysteine and the closing phenylalanine or tryptophan. D genes are given only for firm matches. Size tells how often a clone was seen (once, few, many) or the class of an expanded clone, and some rows leave it out.

TRBJ2-6	NA	TRBV5-6	NA	TGTGCCAGCAGCTTGCCAGGTCTGAGTGGGGCCAACGTCCTGACTTTC	CASSLPGLSGANVLTF
TRBJ2-5	TRBD1	TRBV7-9	many	TGTGCCAGCAGCCCGAGGACAGGGGACTTTCCGGAGACCCAGTACTTC	CASSPRTGDFPETQYF
TRBJ2-2	NA	TRBV18	few	TGTGCCAGCTCACCACAGCAGGGCTCCCCCGGAGCCGGGGAGCTGTTTTTT	CASSPQQGSPGAGELFF
TRBJ1-1	NA	TRBV20-1	NA	TGCAGTGCTAGAGATATCGGTCAGTCGGACACTGAAGCTTTCTTT	CSARDIGQSDTEAFF
TRBJ2-2	TRBD1	TRBV19	many	TGTGCCAGTAGTATATCTTCGACAGGGGGCTATACCGGGGAGCTGTTTTTT	CASSISSTGGYTGELFF
TRBJ1-4	NA	TRBV28	medium-sized	TGTGCCAGCAGTGGTACAACTAATGAAAAACTGTTTTTT	CASSGTTNEKLFF
TRBJ2-7	NA	TRBV20-1	many	TGCAGTGCCGAAGACGAGGACGGAACCGTTTACGAGCAGTACTTC	CSAEDEDGTVYEQYF
TRBJ2-5	TRBD2	TRBV4-3	many	TGCGCCAGCAGCTGGACTAGCGGGGCCCGGGAGACCCAGTACTTC	CASSWTSGARETQYF
TRBJ2-7	TRBD1	TRBV27	many	TGTGCCAGCAGTTTTAGGAGGACAGGGGAGGTCGAGCAGTACTTC	CASSFRRTGEVEQYF
TRBJ2-4	NA	TRBV14	few	TGTGCCAGCAGCCAAGAGGTCGGGGGAGCCAAAAACATTCAGTACTTC	CASSQEVGGAKNIQYF
TRBJ2-7	NA	TRBV7-9	many	TGTGCCAGCAGCTCCAGGGACGAGGGTCTCGAGCAGTACTTC	CASSSRDEGLEQYF
TRBJ2-1	TRBD2	TRBV29-1	medium-sized	TGCAGCGTTAAGCGGGGCTACAATGAGCAGTTCTTC	CSVKRGYNEQFF
TRBJ2-2	NA	TRBV2	many	TGTGCCAGCAGTTTGGGGTGGGACACCGGGGAGCTGTTTTTT	CASSLGWDTGELFF
TRBJ1-1	NA	TRBV28	many	TGTGCCAGCAGTTTTGCCCAGGGAAACACTGAAGCTTTCTTT	CASSFAQGNTEAFF
TRBJ1-2	NA	TRBV20-1	many	TGCAGTGCTAGAGACCAAACGGATCCCTGGTTT	CSARDQTDPWF
TRBJ1-6	NA	TRBV7-7	many	TGTGCCAGCAGCTTAGCGGTGGACACCCTCTTGGGGGGTTCACCCCTCCACTTT	CASSLAVDTLLGGSPLHF
TRBJ2-5	TRBD2	TRBV7-2	NA	TGTGCCAGCAGCTTAAAAGCGGGAGCGGGGAGGGGAGAGACCCAGTACTTC	CASSLKAGAGRGETQYF
TRBJ2-7	NA	TRBV10-3	medium-sized	TGTGCCATCAGCCCGAGCGGGACATCCTACGAGCAGTACTTC	CAISPSGTSYEQYF
TRBJ2-4	NA	TRBV29-1	many	TGCAGCGTTGAAGGATCGGGTAAAAACATTCAGTACTTC	CSVEGSGKNIQYF